The entry below gives a single T cell receptor (beta chain) sequence along with its context. As yet, its antigen is unknown. These data come from a study of T-cell memory formation after mild COVID-19. Findings and caveats of the study: The main location of contracting CD4+ clones was CM and EM, and that of contracting CD8+ clones was EMRA. Second-wave clones reaching peak frequency on day 37 lacked confirmed SARS-CoV-2 specificity.

This CDR3 comprises 15 residues. Trimming left V 2 bases short and J 10 bases short, with 16 bases between. Germline V gene data show CDR1 as SGHKS and CDR2 as YYEKEE (reference sequence). The 5'RACE method, run with constant-segment primers, produced TCR alpha and TCR beta cDNA libraries (carrying sample barcodes and UMIs). TCRdb re-analysed the 5' RACE reads in MiXCR, keeping a single row per CDR3 protein. This sample has some 350,000 distinct CDR3 sequences, with 15% to 20% found just once. The sequenced sample consisted of PBMCs or a T cell subset sorted from them (not recorded which). The rearrangement joins TRBV5-5 to TRBJ1-6, with no clear D. The sequence came from a man aged 18 to 29 who had mild COVID-19 (a few samples of this study predate the infection). Cell type and time point are not known. CDR3 nucleotide sequence: TGTGCCAGCAGCTTCAGTTCCGGGGTTATGTCACCCCTCCACTTT. Translation: CASSFSSGVMSPLHF. Combining the CDR3 with reference TRBV5-5 and TRBJ1-6 gives the whole variable domain DAGVTQSPTHLIKTRGQQVTLRCSPISGHKSVSWYQQVLGQGPQFIFQYYEKEERGRGNFPDRFSARQFPNYSSELNVNALLLGDSALYLCASSFSSGVMSPLHFGNGTRLTVT.